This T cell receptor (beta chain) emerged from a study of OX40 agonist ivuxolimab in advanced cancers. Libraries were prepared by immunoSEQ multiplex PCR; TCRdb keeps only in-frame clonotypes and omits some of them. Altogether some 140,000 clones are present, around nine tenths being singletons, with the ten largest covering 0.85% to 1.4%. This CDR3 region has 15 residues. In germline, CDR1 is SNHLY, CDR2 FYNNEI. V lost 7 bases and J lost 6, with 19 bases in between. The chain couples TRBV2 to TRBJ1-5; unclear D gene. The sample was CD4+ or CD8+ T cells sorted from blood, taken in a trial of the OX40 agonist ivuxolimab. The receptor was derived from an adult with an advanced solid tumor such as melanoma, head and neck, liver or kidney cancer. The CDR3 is CASTKSGQLVQPQHF. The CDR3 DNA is TGTGCCAGCACGAAGTCCGGGCAATTGGTTCAGCCCCAGCATTTT.